Included here is one T cell receptor beta chain sequence, with context. This sample stems from a study of spatial heterogeneity in lung cancer. The ends lost 4 bases at V and 0 bases at J; junction bases unmatched: 6. This CDR3 is 15 amino acids long. Looked up from germline, CDR1 is LGHNA and CDR2 is YNFKEQ. Time point indicated: blood at routine non-recurrence follow-up after resection. TCRdb reprocessed the 5' RACE reads via MiXCR and lists one record per CDR3 protein. Of roughly 32,000 distinct CDR3 sequences in the sample, 10% are singletons; the top ten hold 28%. The receptor was isolated from a female donor with early-stage non-small cell lung cancer. The rearrangement uses TRBV4-2 and TRBJ2-7; 7 bases are a match to TRBD1. The material sequenced was PBMCs, taken at follow-up. The CDR3 reads CASSPDRETSYEQYF. The CDR3 nucleotides read TGTGCCAGCAGCCCCGACAGGGAGACCTCCTACGAGCAGTACTTC.